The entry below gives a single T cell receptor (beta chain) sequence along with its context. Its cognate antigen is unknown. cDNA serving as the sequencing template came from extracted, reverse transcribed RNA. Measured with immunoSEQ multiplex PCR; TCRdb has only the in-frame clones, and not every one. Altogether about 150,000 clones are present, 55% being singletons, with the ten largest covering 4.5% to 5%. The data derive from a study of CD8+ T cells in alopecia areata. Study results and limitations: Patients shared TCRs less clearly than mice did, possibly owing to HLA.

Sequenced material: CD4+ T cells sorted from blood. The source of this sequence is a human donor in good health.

The CDR3 DNA reads as TGTGCCAGCAGCTTAGGGACTAGCGGCCAAGAGACCCAGTACTTC. The encoded protein is CASSLGTSGQETQYF. V is TRBV7-2 and J is TRBJ2-5, with 10 bases fitting TRBD2. CDR1 and CDR2 from the germline V gene are SGHTA and FQGNSA. The CDR3 has 15 amino acids. V dropped 1 base and J dropped 1; count of bases not matched to a gene: 0.